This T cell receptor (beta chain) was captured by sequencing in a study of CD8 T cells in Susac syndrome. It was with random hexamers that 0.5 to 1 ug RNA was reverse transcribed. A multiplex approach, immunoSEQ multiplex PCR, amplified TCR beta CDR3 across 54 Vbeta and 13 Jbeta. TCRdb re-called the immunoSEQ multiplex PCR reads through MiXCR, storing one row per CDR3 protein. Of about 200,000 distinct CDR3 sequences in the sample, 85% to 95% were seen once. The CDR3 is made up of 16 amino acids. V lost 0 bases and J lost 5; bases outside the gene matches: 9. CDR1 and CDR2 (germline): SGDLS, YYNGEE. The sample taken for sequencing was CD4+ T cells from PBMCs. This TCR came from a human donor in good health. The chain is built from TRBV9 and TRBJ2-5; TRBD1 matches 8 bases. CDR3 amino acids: CASSVAEGTGGETQYF. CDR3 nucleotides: TGTGCCAGCAGCGTAGCGGAAGGGACAGGAGGTGAGACCCAGTACTTC. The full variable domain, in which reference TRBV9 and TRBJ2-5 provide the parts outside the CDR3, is DSGVTQTPKHLITATGQRVTLRCSPRSGDLSVYWYQQSLDQGLQFLIQYYNGEERAKGNILERFSAQQFPDLHSELNLSSLELGDSALYFCASSVAEGTGGETQYFGPGTRLLVL.